This TCR beta chain was retrieved from a study of Ad26.COV2.S vaccination and SARS-CoV-2 variants. Treatment indicated: 15 to 20 received Ad26.COV2.S at low or high dose, single or two shots; 5 received placebo; per-sample allocation not given. Vaccine and placebo recipients were sampled on day 63 after the first injection. Some clones are missing from TCRdb's copy, which holds only in-frame ones; the method was immunoSEQ multiplex PCR. This table has 450,000 to 550,000 clones, 89% appearing once. This CDR3 is 13 amino acids long. V lost 3 bases and J 2 bases, leaving 10 bases between the germline ends. CDR1 DFQATT and CDR2 SNEGSKA come from the germline V gene (reference sequence).

The rearrangement joins TRBV20-1 to TRBJ2-5; D is unresolved. The receptor was derived from a person between 18 and 59 years old who received the Ad26.COV2.S COVID-19 vaccine or a placebo. The sample in question was peripheral blood, obtained in a trial of Ad26.COV2.S vaccine versus placebo. As DNA, the CDR3 is TGCAGTGCTAGTGACCGAACTCAAGAGACCCAGTACTTC. Translated, it gives CSASDRTQETQYF.